A selection of T cell receptor beta chains follows, all from one sample in a study of human T cells and chemical hapten exposure. TCRdb fed the RACE reads into MiXCR, producing one record per CDR3 protein. The table records just under 350,000 distinct CDR3 sequences, 6% to 8.5% of them present only once. Here the sequenced sample was whole blood, taken in connection with sensitization to the hapten diphenylcyclopropenone (DPC). Every receptor here comes from a woman aged 18-29 years with alopecia areata. Some clones in this sample may be carry-over from other donors' samples. The CDR3 runs from the conserved cysteine through the conserved F or W. Each record gives: CDR3 DNA, CDR3 protein, J gene, V gene, clone size, D gene. The D gene is left open where the match is weak. Clone size, where shown, is once, few, many, or a class for clones that have expanded.

cdr3_nt: TGTGCCAGCTCACCCACCGGGACTAAAGAGACCCAGTACTTC; cdr3_aa: CASSPTGTKETQYF; j_call: TRBJ2-5; v_call: TRBV18; clone_size: many; d_call: TRBD2
cdr3_nt: TGTGCCAGCAGCTTAGAAGGGTACAACTATGGCTACACCTTC; cdr3_aa: CASSLEGYNYGYTF; j_call: TRBJ1-2; v_call: TRBV7-2; clone_size: -; d_call: -
cdr3_nt: TGTGCCAGTAGTCCCCGCCGGGACAGGAACAATCAGCCCCAGCATTTT; cdr3_aa: CASSPRRDRNNQPQHF; j_call: TRBJ1-5; v_call: TRBV19; clone_size: many; d_call: TRBD1
cdr3_nt: TGTGCCAGCAGTAAAACAGGGACGCATCAGCCCCAGCATTTT; cdr3_aa: CASSKTGTHQPQHF; j_call: TRBJ1-5; v_call: TRBV6-6; clone_size: -; d_call: -
cdr3_nt: TGTGCCAGCAGTGACAGGGGGGAGGAGACCCAGTACTTC; cdr3_aa: CASSDRGEETQYF; j_call: TRBJ2-5; v_call: TRBV2; clone_size: -; d_call: -
cdr3_nt: TGTGCCAGCAGCTCGGACCGCCATCAGCCCCAGCATTTT; cdr3_aa: CASSSDRHQPQHF; j_call: TRBJ1-5; v_call: TRBV7-2; clone_size: -; d_call: -
cdr3_nt: TGTGCCAGCAGCCGCTCACAGGCTGATACGCAGTATTTT; cdr3_aa: CASSRSQADTQYF; j_call: TRBJ2-3; v_call: TRBV27; clone_size: many; d_call: -
cdr3_nt: TGCAGCGTTGGGTTAGGGTCTGGCTACACCTTC; cdr3_aa: CSVGLGSGYTF; j_call: TRBJ1-2; v_call: TRBV29-1; clone_size: many; d_call: -
cdr3_nt: TGCGCCAGCAGCCGGGGAGGCTATGGCTACACCTTC; cdr3_aa: CASSRGGYGYTF; j_call: TRBJ1-2; v_call: TRBV4-3; clone_size: many; d_call: -
cdr3_nt: TGTGCCAGCAGTTTACTGAGAGGGGACCCCCAGCATTTT; cdr3_aa: CASSLLRGDPQHF; j_call: TRBJ1-5; v_call: TRBV12-3/TRBV12-4; clone_size: -; d_call: -
cdr3_nt: TGTGCCAGCAGCCCAGGGGTGGCTGAAGCTTTCTTT; cdr3_aa: CASSPGVAEAFF; j_call: TRBJ1-1; v_call: TRBV3-1; clone_size: few; d_call: -
cdr3_nt: TGTGCCATCAGGAGACAGGAAAACACCGGGGAGCTGTTTTTT; cdr3_aa: CAIRRQENTGELFF; j_call: TRBJ2-2; v_call: TRBV10-3; clone_size: -; d_call: -
cdr3_nt: TGCGCCAGCAGCCAAGATGGGGCAGGGGGTATTCGGGAGCAGTACTTC; cdr3_aa: CASSQDGAGGIREQYF; j_call: TRBJ2-7; v_call: TRBV4-3; clone_size: few; d_call: TRBD1
cdr3_nt: TGTGCCAGCAGTTACTCGGGTCAGAGCTCCTATAATTCACCCCTCCACTTT; cdr3_aa: CASSYSGQSSYNSPLHF; j_call: TRBJ1-6; v_call: TRBV6-5; clone_size: many; d_call: -
cdr3_nt: TGTGCCAGCAGTTTATCGCATTTCCCCCGAGGCGGCTACACCTTC; cdr3_aa: CASSLSHFPRGGYTF; j_call: TRBJ1-2; v_call: TRBV27; clone_size: few; d_call: -
cdr3_nt: TGTGCCAGCAGCTTACATTTTGAGAACACTGAAGCTTTCTTT; cdr3_aa: CASSLHFENTEAFF; j_call: TRBJ1-1; v_call: TRBV7-9; clone_size: -; d_call: -
cdr3_nt: TGTGCCAGCAGAACCGTCGGGGACTCCTACAATGAGCAGTTCTTC; cdr3_aa: CASRTVGDSYNEQFF; j_call: TRBJ2-1; v_call: TRBV7-6; clone_size: -; d_call: -